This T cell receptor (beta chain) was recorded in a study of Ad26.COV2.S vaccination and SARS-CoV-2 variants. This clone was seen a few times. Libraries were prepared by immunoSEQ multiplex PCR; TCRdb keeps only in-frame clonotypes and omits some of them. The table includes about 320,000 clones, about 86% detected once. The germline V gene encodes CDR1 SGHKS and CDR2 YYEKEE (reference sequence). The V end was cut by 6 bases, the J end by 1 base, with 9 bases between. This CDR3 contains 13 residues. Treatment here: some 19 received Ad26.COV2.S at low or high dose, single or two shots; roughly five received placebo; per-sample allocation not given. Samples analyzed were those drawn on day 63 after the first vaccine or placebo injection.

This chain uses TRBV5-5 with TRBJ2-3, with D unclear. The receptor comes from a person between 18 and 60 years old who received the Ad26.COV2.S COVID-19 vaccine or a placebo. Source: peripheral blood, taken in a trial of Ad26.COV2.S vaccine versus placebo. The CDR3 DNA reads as TGTGCCAGCAACTATAGGGGCACAGATACGCAGTATTTT. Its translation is CASNYRGTDTQYF.